The 22 T cell receptor beta chains reported below all come from one sample, sequenced in a study of blood T cell repertoires in COVID-19. Clones were read by immunoSEQ multiplex PCR, and TCRdb kept only the in-frame ones, dropping some. The table lists about 180,000 clones, more than 65% of them singletons. Sequencing used peripheral blood. The receptors shown here come from a woman aged 80 or older with active or convalescent COVID-19.

V gene TRBV28 combines with J gene TRBJ1-2; 7 nucleotides align to TRBD1. Germline loops: CDR1 MDHEN, CDR2 SYDVKM. The length of the CDR3 is 13 residues. Trimming removed 4 bases from V and 3 bases from J; junction bases left unmatched: 2. The CDR3 DNA reads TGTGCCAGCAGTTACAGGGGATACTATGGCTACACCTTC. Translation gives CASSYRGYYGYTF.

CDR3 protein: CSVEEMRSYEQYF. The CDR3 DNA reads TGCAGCGTTGAAGAAATGAGGTCCTACGAGCAGTACTTC. V is TRBV29-1 and J is TRBJ2-7; D not resolved. CDR1 and CDR2 from the germline V gene are SQVTM and ANQGSEA. The V and J ends lost 0 bases and 1 base respectively, with 7 bases between them. The CDR3 extends over 13 amino acids.

This chain uses TRBV5-1 with TRBJ1-3, with D perhaps matching TRBD1 (5 bases). This CDR3 is 15 amino acids long. Germline V gene sequence: CDR1 SGHRS, CDR2 YFSETQ. The ends were cut back, 4 bases at V and 0 bases at J, with 11 bases in the middle. This CDR3 is CASSGQGYSGNTIYF. CDR3 nucleotides: TGCGCCAGCAGCGGGCAGGGATACTCTGGAAACACCATATATTTT.

The chain is built from TRBV11-3 and TRBJ2-2; D may be TRBD2 (6 bases). Trimming stripped 3 bases from V and 6 bases from J, with 8 bases between. CDR1 and CDR2 (germline): SGHNT, YENEEA. The CDR3 is 13 residues long. Here the CDR3 DNA reads TGTGCCAGCAGCTTCGGGGGATCCGGGGAGCTGTTTTTT. Translated: CASSFGGSGELFF.

The chain links TRBV19 to TRBJ1-1, with 7 bases aligning to TRBD1. This CDR3 has 14 residues. Germline V CDR1 and CDR2: LNHDA, SQIVND (reference sequence). Losses at the gene ends were 5 bases for V and 5 bases for J; bases not matched to a gene: 8. For the CDR3, the DNA is TGTGCCAGTAGTCCCGGACAGGCGTGGACTGAAGCTTTCTTT. It specifies CASSPGQAWTEAFF.

V is TRBV2 and J is TRBJ2-2; possibly TRBD1 for D (5 bases). The CDR3 totals 14 residues. Germline CDR1 and CDR2: SNHLY and FYNNEI. With 7 bases removed from V and 2 bases from J, the gap between germline ends came to 11 bases. DNA for the CDR3: TGTGCCAGCAAAAGGCAGGGAAACACCGGGGAGCTGTTTTTT. Encoded protein: CASKRQGNTGELFF.

This chain connects TRBV28 to TRBJ1-4, with D maybe TRBD1 (5 bases). CDR1 MDHEN and CDR2 SYDVKM come from the germline V gene. This CDR3 comprises 16 residues. Trimming left V 3 bases short and J 5 bases short, with 16 bases between. CDR3 sequence (DNA): TGTGCCAGCAGTTTTTTAGGGGCCCCGGCAAATGAAAAACTGTTTTTT. This sequence encodes CASSFLGAPANEKLFF.

The rearrangement joins TRBV5-6 to TRBJ2-6; D gene ambiguous. The V end lost 2 bases, the J end lost 1 base, and 7 bases lay between the germline ends. Germline loops: CDR1 SGHDT, CDR2 YYEEEE. The CDR3 runs 15 residues. CDR3 nucleotide sequence: TGTGCCAGCAGCTTTTTACAGTCTGGGGCCAACGTCCTGACTTTC. Its translation is CASSFLQSGANVLTF.

The chain links TRBV5-5 to TRBJ2-7, with 10 bases lining up with TRBD2. CDR1 and CDR2 (germline): SGHKS, YYEKEE (reference sequence). Unmatched junction bases numbered 7, after V lost 4 bases and J lost 3 bases. The CDR3 is made up of 15 amino acids. CDR3 DNA: TGTGCCAGCAGCCCTAGCGGGAGCGACCACTACGAGCAGTACTTC. Its protein product is CASSPSGSDHYEQYF.

V and J are TRBV5-1 and TRBJ2-7, with D perhaps TRBD1 (6 bases). Germline lookup yields CDR1 SGHRS and CDR2 YFSETQ. The CDR3 length is 14 residues. Trimming stripped 1 base from V and 3 bases from J, with 11 bases between. The CDR3 here is CASSLWGHNYEQYF. The CDR3 DNA reads TGCGCCAGCAGCTTGTGGGGACACAACTACGAGCAGTACTTC.

The chain joins TRBV9 to TRBJ1-2, with TRBD1 matching over 7 bases. Germline lookup yields CDR1 SGDLS and CDR2 YYNGEE. The CDR3 sequence is 13 residues long. V gave up 3 bases and J gave up 5 bases; unmatched junction bases: 4. CDR3 protein: CASSAGQSYGYTF. CDR3 nucleotide sequence: TGTGCCAGCAGCGCGGGACAGAGTTATGGCTACACCTTC.

The chain links TRBV4-1 to TRBJ1-4; 7 bases align to TRBD1. Trimming took 7 bases from V and 5 from J; bases not matched to a gene: 13. The CDR3 is made up of 16 amino acids. In germline, CDR1 is MGHRA, CDR2 YSYEKL. The CDR3 loop reads CASNQTPGQINEKLFF. CDR3 nucleotides: TGCGCCAGCAACCAGACCCCGGGACAGATAAATGAAAAACTGTTTTTT.

The rearrangement joins TRBV9 to TRBJ2-7; D gene ambiguous. Trimming took 0 bases from V and 0 from J, leaving 7 bases between them. Germline V gene sequence: CDR1 SGDLS, CDR2 YYNGEE. The CDR3 totals 14 residues. The CDR3 DNA reads TGTGCCAGCAGCGTAGGCCACAGCTCCTACGAGCAGTACTTC. Residues: CASSVGHSSYEQYF.

CDR3 DNA sequence: TGTGCCAGCAGCCGGACTACCACAGATACGCAGTATTTT. Its translation is CASSRTTTDTQYF. This chain links TRBV11-3 with TRBJ2-3; possible D gene TRBD2, 6 bases. V dropped 5 bases and J dropped 2 bases, with 8 bases sitting between them. The CDR3 is 13 amino acids. From germline, CDR1 is SGHNT and CDR2 YENEEA.

V gene TRBV6-1 combines with J gene TRBJ1-6; unclear D gene. CDR1 and CDR2 (germline): MNHNS, SASEGT. Deletions cut 3 bases from V and 14 bases from J, with 5 bases between. The length of the CDR3 is 10 residues. CDR3 nucleotides: TGTGCCAGCAGTGACCTTACCCTCCACTTT. Protein: CASSDLTLHF.

CDR3 residues: CASSSVVAVQDTEAFF. The CDR3 bases are TGTGCCAGCAGCTCCGTGGTGGCCGTGCAGGACACTGAAGCTTTCTTT. This sequence joins TRBV5-6 and TRBJ1-1; D call uncertain. Germline V lookup: CDR1 SGHDT, CDR2 YYEEEE. V was trimmed by 3 bases and J by 3 bases, leaving 18 bases between them. This CDR3 spans 16 amino acids.

The chain uses TRBV7-9 and TRBJ2-3; no reliable D call. CDR1 SEHNR and CDR2 FQNEAQ come from the germline V gene (reference sequence). V lost 1 base, J lost 11 bases, and 10 bases lay in between. This CDR3 comprises 12 residues. Written as DNA, the CDR3 is TGTGCCAGCAGCTTAGGCGGCGTGGGGCAGTATTTT. Translating gives CASSLGGVGQYF.

This clone was seen once. The genes are TRBV5-1 and TRBJ1-6, with TRBD1 as a possible D gene (5 bases). The length of the CDR3 is 17 residues. Trimming stripped 1 base from V and 4 bases from J, with 15 bases between. Per germline, CDR1 SGHRS and CDR2 YFSETQ. DNA of the CDR3: TGCGCCAGCAGCTTGTCTGGGCCTGGGGCATATAATTCACCCCTCCACTTT. Residues: CASSLSGPGAYNSPLHF.

CDR3 nucleotide sequence: TGTGCCAGTATCCGGGACACGAACACTGAAGCTTTCTTT. It encodes CASIRDTNTEAFF. The rearrangement uses TRBV2 and TRBJ1-1; possibly TRBD1 for D (6 bases). Trimming stripped 9 bases from V and 1 base from J, with 12 bases between. From germline, CDR1 is SNHLY and CDR2 FYNNEI. The CDR3 is made up of 13 amino acids. Supplemented by reference TRBV2 and TRBJ1-1, the full variable domain reads EPEVTQTPSHQVTQMGQEVILRCVPISNHLYFYWYRQILGQKVEFLVSFYNNEISEKSEIFDDQFSVERPDGSNFTLKIRSTKLEDSAMYFCASIRDTNTEAFFGQGTRLTVV.

This sequence joins TRBV18 and TRBJ1-5; D uncertain. CDR1 and CDR2 (germline): KGHSH, LQKENI. With 6 bases removed from V and 7 bases from J, the gap between germline ends came to 16 bases. This CDR3 has 14 residues. The CDR3 here is CASSQTGSNQPQHF. For the CDR3, the DNA is TGTGCCAGCTCTCAGACGGGGTCTAACCAGCCCCAGCATTTT.

The chain employs TRBV6-5 and TRBJ1-1, with 10 bases matching TRBD1. CDR3 length: 14 residues. Per the germline V gene, CDR1 is MNHEY and CDR2 is SVGAGI. V lost 5 bases to trimming and J lost 10 bases; unmatched junction nucleotides: 10. The CDR3 reads CASSTRTGGLAAFF. CDR3 nucleotide sequence: TGTGCCAGCAGTACTCGGACAGGGGGGTTGGCAGCTTTCTTT.

The genes are TRBV19 and TRBJ1-1; no clear D. The CDR3 is 13 amino acids. In germline, CDR1 is LNHDA, CDR2 SQIVND (reference sequence). With 5 bases removed from V and 1 base from J, the gap between germline ends came to 8 bases. The CDR3 DNA reads TGTGCCAGTAGTGCCCAGCGGAACACTGAAGCTTTCTTT. It encodes CASSAQRNTEAFF.